This entry is about one TCR beta chain. The CDR3 length is 17 residues. Germline lookup yields CDR1 SGHAT and CDR2 FQNNGV. Between the trimmed V and J ends, which lost 8 bases and 4 bases, there was a span of 26 bases. The data belong to a study of shared clonotypes between healthy human individuals. On the study more broadly: CD4 naive cells filled three plates per donor, CD4 memory three, CD8 naive two and CD8 memory one.

Replicate PCRs for sorted subsets used 200 ng DNA; this equaled 30,000 to 35,000 T cell genomes. Profiling relied on immunoSEQ multiplex PCR, and the TCRdb table lists in-frame clones only, not all of them. The sample shows over 850,000 clones, about 84% of them seen only once. Sequencing was done on a sample of memory CD4+ T cells from PBMCs. As for subset: CD45RA-negative fraction. This receptor was obtained from a man aged 18-30 years in good health. Some clones in this sample may be carry-over from other donors' samples. The rearrangement joins TRBV11-2 to TRBJ2-5, with a possible D match to TRBD2 (7 bases). CDR3 protein: CASHPGAGAKGGETQYF. The CDR3 DNA sequence: TGTGCCAGCCACCCGGGGGCGGGAGCAAAGGGCGGAGAGACCCAGTACTTC.